Presented here are 5 T cell receptor beta chains from one specimen sequenced in a study of Ad26.COV2.S vaccination and SARS-CoV-2 variants. Here immunoSEQ multiplex PCR was the method, and the copy in TCRdb shows in-frame clones only, minus some. The sample carries about 180,000 clones, around nine tenths recorded once. The source material was peripheral blood, sampled after recovery from COVID-19. These receptors originate from a human donor who had recovered from COVID-19.

The chain links TRBV11-1 to TRBJ2-7; 7 bases are a match to TRBD2. Trimming cost V 3 bases and J 0 bases; bases outside gene matches: 2. Germline V CDR1 and CDR2: SGHAT, FQDESV (reference sequence). This CDR3 has 14 amino acids. In DNA form, the CDR3 reads TGTGCCAGCAGCTTCGGCGGGGGCTCCTACGAGCAGTACTTC. Translating gives CASSFGGGSYEQYF.

The V gene is TRBV28, the J gene TRBJ1-1, with TRBD1 as a possible D gene (5 bases). V was trimmed by 8 bases and J by 7 bases, leaving 17 bases between them. Looked up from germline, CDR1 is MDHEN and CDR2 is SYDVKM. The CDR3 has 13 residues. In DNA form, the CDR3 reads TGTGCCAGCCGCAGACGGGACGGGGGTGAAGCTTTCTTT. This gives the protein CASRRRDGGEAFF.

The chain uses TRBV6-5 and TRBJ2-3; weak D call: TRBD2 (6 bases). V shed 6 bases and J shed 0 bases, with 13 bases lying between them. The CDR3 contains 15 residues. The germline gives CDR1 MNHEY, CDR2 SVGAGI. CDR3 DNA sequence: TGTGCCAGCAGGGACACCCTAGCGAGCACAGATACGCAGTATTTT. Translation: CASRDTLASTDTQYF.

The V call is TRBV7-9, the J call TRBJ2-5; 7 positions agree with TRBD2. CDR1 is SEHNR and CDR2 is FQNEAQ in the germline V gene (reference sequence). This CDR3 has 13 residues. V lost 10 bases to trimming and J lost 5 bases; unmatched junction nucleotides: 10. CDR3 nucleotide sequence: TGTGCCATTTTAGCGGGCCGAGGGGAGACCCAGTACTTC. Amino acid sequence: CAILAGRGETQYF.

V usage is TRBV6-5 and J usage is TRBJ2-3; D tentatively fits TRBD1 or TRBD2 (5 bases each). CDR3 length: 16 residues. Trimming took off 2 bases at V and 2 bases at J, with 14 bases between the two ends. Germline CDR1 and CDR2: MNHEY and SVGAGI. The CDR3: CASSYEGPGFTDTQYF. For the CDR3, the DNA is TGTGCCAGCAGTTACGAGGGACCGGGATTCACAGATACGCAGTATTTT.